Here is one TCR beta chain with its context. Its matching antigen is unknown. The record originates from a study of CD8+ T cells in alopecia areata. Study details: At a dose of 5 to 10 mg twice daily, oral tofacitinib was given to treated patients.

Treatment defined: oral pan-JAK inhibitor, 5-10 mg twice daily. PBMC-derived CD4+ and CD8+ T cells were sorted. RNA was isolated and reverse transcribed to cDNA, the sequencing template. Profiled with immunoSEQ multiplex PCR; TCRdb holds only in-frame clones, not every one. The sample lists about 190,000 clones, 60% to 70% occurring once. V shed 2 bases and J shed 0 bases, with 4 bases lying between them. CDR3 length equals 12 residues. Germline V CDR1 and CDR2: GTSNPN, SVGIG (reference sequence). Study-wide results and caveats: Scalp clonality and expanded CD8+ clones among the top 100 fell significantly with tofacitinib. One nonresponder makes the tie between baseline CD8+ expansion and response uncertain.

This chain connects TRBV30 to TRBJ1-1; D not certain. Sequencing used CD4+ T cells sorted from blood, obtained at week 4, from a patient treated with tofacitinib. The clonotype was recovered from a human donor with alopecia areata. CDR3 sequence reads: CAWSQMNTEAFF. Written as DNA, the CDR3 is TGTGCCTGGAGTCAGATGAACACTGAAGCTTTCTTT.